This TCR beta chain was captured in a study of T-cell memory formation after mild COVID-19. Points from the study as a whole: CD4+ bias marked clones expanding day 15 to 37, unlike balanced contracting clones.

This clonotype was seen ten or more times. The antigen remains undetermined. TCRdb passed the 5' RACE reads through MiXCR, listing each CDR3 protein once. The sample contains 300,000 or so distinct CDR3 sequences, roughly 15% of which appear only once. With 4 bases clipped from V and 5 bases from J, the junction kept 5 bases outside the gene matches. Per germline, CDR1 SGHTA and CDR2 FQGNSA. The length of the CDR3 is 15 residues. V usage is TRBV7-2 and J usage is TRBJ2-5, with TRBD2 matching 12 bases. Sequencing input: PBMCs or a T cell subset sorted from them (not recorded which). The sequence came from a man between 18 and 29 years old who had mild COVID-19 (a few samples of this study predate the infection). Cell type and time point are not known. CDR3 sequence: CASSWTSGVGETQYF. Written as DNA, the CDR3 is TGTGCCAGCAGCTGGACTAGCGGGGTGGGGGAGACCCAGTACTTC.